The clone carrying this T cell receptor beta chain was found many times. Its target is not known. This entry comes from a study of identical twins. Points from the study as a whole: Cross-sectional statistical analysis, not tracking of the same donors, underpinned the conclusions. A lower insertion count was a feature of abundant cord blood beta clonotypes, with no such feature in memory repertoires. Alpha sequences that were out-of-frame and twin-shared showed an excess of low generation probability.

Healthy Caucasians were all of the donors. The CDR3 contains 14 residues. V shed 2 bases and J 3 bases; nucleotides not matched to a gene: 1. The germline V gene has CDR1 SGHRS and CDR2 YFSETQ. Each CDR3 protein gets one entry after TCRdb re-called the 5' RACE reads with MiXCR. This sample carries about 240,000 distinct CDR3 sequences, 8% to 11% of them seen once, and the ten largest clones take 9% to 10%. The receptor comes from a middle-aged man in good health. The sequenced material came from memory T cells sorted from blood. The chain combines TRBV5-1 with TRBJ2-7; 11 nucleotides line up with TRBD2. CDR3 amino acids: CASSFGTSGYEQYF. In DNA form, the CDR3 reads TGCGCCAGCAGCTTCGGGACTAGCGGCTACGAGCAGTACTTC.